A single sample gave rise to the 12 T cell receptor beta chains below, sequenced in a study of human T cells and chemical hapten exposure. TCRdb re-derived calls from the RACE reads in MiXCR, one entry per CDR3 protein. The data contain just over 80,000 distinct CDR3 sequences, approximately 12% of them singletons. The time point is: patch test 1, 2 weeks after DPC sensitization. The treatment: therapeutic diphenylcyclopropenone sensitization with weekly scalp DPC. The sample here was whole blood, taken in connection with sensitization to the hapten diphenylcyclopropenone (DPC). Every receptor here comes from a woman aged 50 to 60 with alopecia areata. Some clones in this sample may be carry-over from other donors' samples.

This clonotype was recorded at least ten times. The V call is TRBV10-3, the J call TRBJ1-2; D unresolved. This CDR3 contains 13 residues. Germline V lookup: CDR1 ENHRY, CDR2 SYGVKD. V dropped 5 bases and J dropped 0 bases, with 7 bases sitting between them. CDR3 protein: CAISLGTNYGYTF. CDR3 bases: TGTGCCATCAGTCTAGGGACTAACTATGGCTACACCTTC.

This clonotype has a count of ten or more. The CDR3 loop is CASSFRRGLAVPGELFF. CDR3 in DNA: TGTGCCAGCAGCTTTCGACGGGGACTAGCGGTACCCGGGGAGCTGTTTTTT. The J gene is TRBJ2-2, the V gene TRBV11-2, with 11 nucleotides matching TRBD2. The ends lost 3 bases at V and 6 bases at J; junction bases unmatched: 9. There are 17 residues in the CDR3. Germline CDR1 and CDR2: SGHAT and FQNNGV.

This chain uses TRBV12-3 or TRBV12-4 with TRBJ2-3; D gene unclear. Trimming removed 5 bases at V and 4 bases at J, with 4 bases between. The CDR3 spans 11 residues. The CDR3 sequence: CASSRSDTQYF. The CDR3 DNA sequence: TGTGCCAGCAGTCGATCAGATACGCAGTATTTT.

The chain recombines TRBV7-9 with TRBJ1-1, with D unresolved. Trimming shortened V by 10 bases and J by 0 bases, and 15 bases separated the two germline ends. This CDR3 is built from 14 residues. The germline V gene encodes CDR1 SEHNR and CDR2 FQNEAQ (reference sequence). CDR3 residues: CAIWELTLNTEAFF. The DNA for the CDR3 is TGTGCCATCTGGGAGTTGACACTGAACACTGAAGCTTTCTTT.

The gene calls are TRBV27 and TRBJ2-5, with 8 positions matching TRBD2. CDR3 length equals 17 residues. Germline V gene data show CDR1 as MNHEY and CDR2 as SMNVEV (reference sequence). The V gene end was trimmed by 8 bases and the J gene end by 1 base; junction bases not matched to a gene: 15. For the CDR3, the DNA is TGTGCCAGCGGGGTTCGAACTAGCGGAGCCTTCCAAGAGACCCAGTACTTC. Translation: CASGVRTSGAFQETQYF.

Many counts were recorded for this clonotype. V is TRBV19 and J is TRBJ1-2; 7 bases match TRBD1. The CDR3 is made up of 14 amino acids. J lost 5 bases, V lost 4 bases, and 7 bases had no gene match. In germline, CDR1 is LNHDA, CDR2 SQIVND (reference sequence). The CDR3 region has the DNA TGTGCCAGTAGTACCCGGACAGGCCGATATGGCTACACCTTC. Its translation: CASSTRTGRYGYTF.

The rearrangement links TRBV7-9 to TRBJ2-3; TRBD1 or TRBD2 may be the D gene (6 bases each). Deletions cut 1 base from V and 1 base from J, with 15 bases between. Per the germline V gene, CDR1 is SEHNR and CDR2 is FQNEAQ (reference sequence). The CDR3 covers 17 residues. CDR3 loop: CASSLVGRGRRTDTQYF. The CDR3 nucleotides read TGTGCCAGCAGCTTAGTAGGACGGGGGCGCCGCACAGATACGCAGTATTTT.

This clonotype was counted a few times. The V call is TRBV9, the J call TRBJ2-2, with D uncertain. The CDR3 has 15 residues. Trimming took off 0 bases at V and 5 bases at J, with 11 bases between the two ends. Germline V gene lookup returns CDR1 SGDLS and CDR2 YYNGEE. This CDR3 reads CASSVGSLGTGELFF. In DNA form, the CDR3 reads TGTGCCAGCAGCGTAGGTTCATTAGGGACCGGGGAGCTGTTTTTT. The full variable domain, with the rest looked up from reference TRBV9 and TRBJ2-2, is DSGVTQTPKHLITATGQRVTLRCSPRSGDLSVYWYQQSLDQGLQFLIQYYNGEERAKGNILERFSAQQFPDLHSELNLSSLELGDSALYFCASSVGSLGTGELFFGEGSRLTVL.

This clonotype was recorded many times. DNA for the CDR3: TGTGCCAGCAGCGTCGGGACAGCGAATTCACCCCTCCACTTT. Protein sequence: CASSVGTANSPLHF. The chain links TRBV9 to TRBJ1-6; 7 nucleotides match TRBD1. Looked up from germline, CDR1 is SGDLS and CDR2 is YYNGEE. The ends lost 2 bases at V and 7 bases at J; junction bases unmatched: 3. There are 14 residues in the CDR3.

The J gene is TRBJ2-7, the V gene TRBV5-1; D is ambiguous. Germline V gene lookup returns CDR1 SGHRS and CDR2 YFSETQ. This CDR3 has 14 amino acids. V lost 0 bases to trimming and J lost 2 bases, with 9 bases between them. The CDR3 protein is CASSLVAATYEQYF. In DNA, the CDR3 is TGCGCCAGCAGCTTGGTGGCAGCAACCTACGAGCAGTACTTC.

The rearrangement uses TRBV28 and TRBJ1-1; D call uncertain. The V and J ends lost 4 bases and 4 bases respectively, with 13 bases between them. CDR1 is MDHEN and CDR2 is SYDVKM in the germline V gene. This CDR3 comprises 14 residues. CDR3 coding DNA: TGTGCCAGCAGTTCGAATTACAAGAGCACTGAAGCTTTCTTT. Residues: CASSSNYKSTEAFF. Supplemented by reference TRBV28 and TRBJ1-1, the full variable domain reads DVKVTQSSRYLVKRTGEKVFLECVQDMDHENMFWYRQDPGLGLRLIYFSYDVKMKEKGDIPEGYSVSREKKERFSLILESASTNQTSMYLCASSSNYKSTEAFFGQGTRLTVV.

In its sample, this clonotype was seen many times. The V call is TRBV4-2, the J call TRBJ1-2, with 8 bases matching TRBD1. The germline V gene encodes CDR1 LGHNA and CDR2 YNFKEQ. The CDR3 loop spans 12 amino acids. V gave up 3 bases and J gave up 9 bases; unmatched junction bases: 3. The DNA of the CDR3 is TGTGCCAGCAGCCAGACAGGGGCACGCTACACCTTC. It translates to CASSQTGARYTF.